This T cell receptor beta chain was identified in a study of cytomegalovirus exposure and HLA in healthy donors. Findings and limits, study-wide: Among the CMV-associated chains, a few were confirmed in vitro as specific for CMV antigens.

CDR3 length equals 16 residues. Germline CDR1 reads LNHDA; CDR2 reads SQIVND (reference sequence). The V and J ends lost 3 bases and 0 bases, in that order; junction bases with no gene match: 6. Comment on this clone: Its cognate antigen is unknown.

The study ran its PCR with 60 Vbeta and 13 Jbeta primers. The method was immunoSEQ multiplex PCR; TCRdb's version includes in-frame clones alone and lacks a portion of them. The data hold tens of thousands of clones, with about 53% observed a single time. This chain connects TRBV19 to TRBJ1-1, with TRBD1 matching over 8 bases. This TCR came from a middle-aged woman in good health and CMV-seropositive. Sequencing was carried out using PBMCs. The chain's CDR3 is CASSIKTGVMNTEAFF. CDR3 nucleotide sequence: TGTGCCAGTAGTATTAAGACAGGGGTCATGAACACTGAAGCTTTCTTT.